The 31 T cell receptor beta chains in this list originate from one sample, sequenced in a study of cytomegalovirus exposure and HLA in healthy donors. The primer mix had 60 Vbeta and 13 Jbeta primers. TCRdb keeps only in-frame clones here, not all; method: immunoSEQ multiplex PCR. This listing includes 75,000 to 80,000 clones. Sequencing was carried out using PBMCs. Receptors originate from a man between 18 and 35 years old in good health and CMV-seropositive.

The J gene is TRBJ1-2, the V gene TRBV28, with 8 positions matching TRBD1. Germline CDR1 MDHEN, CDR2 SYDVKM. This CDR3 is 15 amino acids long. V shed 3 bases, J shed 3 bases, and the junction held 6 bases outside the gene matches. In DNA, the CDR3 is TGTGCCAGCAGTTTTATCCTGGACAGGGACTATGGCTACACCTTC. Protein: CASSFILDRDYGYTF.

To note about this clone: Other nucleotide sequences from this sample produce the same CDR3. The V call is TRBV9, the J call TRBJ1-1, with D unresolved. Germline-derived CDR1 and CDR2 are SGDLS and YYNGEE. The CDR3 has 13 amino acids. V lost 0 bases and J lost 4, with 7 bases in between. CDR3 region: CASSVGGRTEAFF. The CDR3 nucleotides are TGTGCCAGCAGCGTAGGAGGGCGCACTGAAGCTTTCTTT.

The chain links TRBV6-1 to TRBJ1-3; tentatively, D is TRBD1 (5 bases). The CDR3 contains 15 residues. Trimming removed 7 bases from V and 0 bases from J, with 13 bases in between. CDR1 MNHNS and CDR2 SASEGT come from the germline V gene. This CDR3 is CASNLDQGSGNTIYF. CDR3 nucleotides: TGTGCCAGCAATTTGGACCAGGGCTCTGGAAACACCATATATTTT.

The CDR3 region is CASRTVLGPPGEAFF. CDR3 in DNA: TGCGCCAGCAGGACCGTCCTGGGGCCCCCAGGGGAAGCTTTCTTT. The V call is TRBV5-1, the J call TRBJ1-1, with D tentatively TRBD1 (5 bases). The germline V and J ends were trimmed by 5 bases and 8 bases, with 22 bases remaining between them. Per the germline V gene, CDR1 is SGHRS and CDR2 is YFSETQ. The CDR3 has 15 amino acids.

J is TRBJ1-5 and V is TRBV18, with D possibly TRBD1 on 6 matching bases. V lost 4 bases, J lost 6 bases, and 19 bases lay in between. The germline gives CDR1 KGHSH, CDR2 LQKENI. The CDR3 contains 16 residues. This CDR3 reads CASSHEVMGAGQPQHF. CDR3 DNA sequence: TGTGCCAGCTCACACGAAGTTATGGGGGCGGGTCAGCCCCAGCATTTT.

The chain combines TRBV6-5 with TRBJ2-2; 7 bases line up with TRBD1. This CDR3 comprises 15 residues. After removal of 2 bases from V and 3 bases from J, the junction contained 3 bases not matched to a gene. The germline V gene encodes CDR1 MNHEY and CDR2 SVGAGI. The CDR3 DNA follows: TGTGCCAGCAGTTACCGACAGGGTTACACCGGGGAGCTGTTTTTT. As protein: CASSYRQGYTGELFF.

About this clone: The sample holds other DNA sequences that translate to the same CDR3. In DNA form, the CDR3 reads TGTGCCAGCAGTTACTCCCGAGGGAATGAAAAACTGTTTTTT. It encodes CASSYSRGNEKLFF. The gene calls are TRBV6-5 and TRBJ1-4; D remains ambiguous. The CDR3 runs 14 residues. Germline CDR1 MNHEY, CDR2 SVGAGI. V was shortened by 0 bases and J by 5 bases, with 7 bases between the two germline ends.

The V gene is TRBV7-8, the J gene TRBJ1-5; possible D gene TRBD1, 6 bases. Germline-derived CDR1 and CDR2 are SGHVS and FQNEAQ. CDR3 size: 15 residues. Trimming left V 5 bases short and J 4 bases short, with 15 bases between. The CDR3 spells CASSPRGDFNQPQHF. In nucleotides, the CDR3 is TGTGCCAGCAGCCCCAGGGGCGACTTTAATCAGCCCCAGCATTTT. The variable domain in full, completed from reference TRBV7-8 and TRBJ1-5, reads GAGVSQSPRYKVAKRGQDVALRCDPISGHVSLFWYQQALGQGPEFLTYFQNEAQLDKSGLPSDRFFAERPEGSVSTLKIQRTQQEDSAVYLCASSPRGDFNQPQHFGDGTRLSIL.

The chain employs TRBV4-2 and TRBJ1-6, with 11 bases fitting TRBD1. The CDR3 covers 18 residues. CDR1 and CDR2 (germline): LGHNA, YNFKEQ. J was trimmed by 8 bases and V by 0 bases; bases with no gene match: 9. CDR3 bases: TGTGCCAGCAGCCAAGAATTCCCCCGGACAGGGGGCCATTCACCCCTCCACTTT. Encoded protein: CASSQEFPRTGGHSPLHF.

This sequence joins TRBV9 and TRBJ1-6; TRBD1 might be the D (5 bases). The CDR3 loop spans 14 amino acids. Germline V lookup: CDR1 SGDLS, CDR2 YYNGEE. Trimming took 4 bases from V and 7 from J, leaving 12 bases between them. The CDR3 loop is CASSTTGSNSPLHF. The CDR3 DNA sequence: TGTGCCAGCAGCACCACAGGTTCGAATTCACCCCTCCACTTT.

The chain links TRBV5-1 to TRBJ1-2; TRBD1 aligns across 7 bases. The V gene end was trimmed by 2 bases and the J gene end by 6 bases; junction bases not matched to a gene: 4. The CDR3 consists of 13 residues. Germline CDR1 is SGHRS and CDR2 is YFSETQ. CDR3 sequence: CASSFDRVDGYTF. The CDR3 DNA is TGCGCCAGCAGCTTTGACAGGGTCGATGGCTACACCTTC.

V and J are TRBV5-1 and TRBJ1-2; 11 bases align to TRBD1. Germline V gene data show CDR1 as SGHRS and CDR2 as YFSETQ. The trim removed 3 bases at V and 7 bases at J, leaving 5 bases unmatched. The CDR3 covers 14 residues. CDR3 nucleotide sequence: TGCGCCAGCAGCTCCCGGACAGGGGGCTCTGGCTACACCTTC. Translation gives CASSSRTGGSGYTF.

The rearrangement joins TRBV7-8 to TRBJ2-5, with a possible D match to TRBD1 (5 bases). From germline, CDR1 is SGHVS and CDR2 FQNEAQ. With 7 bases removed from V and 7 bases from J, the gap between germline ends came to 19 bases. CDR3 length equals 14 residues. The CDR3 spells CASTEEGARRTQYF. The CDR3 bases are TGTGCCAGCACAGAGGAAGGGGCTAGGCGGACCCAGTACTTC. Based on the CDR3 plus reference TRBV7-8 and TRBJ2-5, the full variable domain is GAGVSQSPRYKVAKRGQDVALRCDPISGHVSLFWYQQALGQGPEFLTYFQNEAQLDKSGLPSDRFFAERPEGSVSTLKIQRTQQEDSAVYLCASTEEGARRTQYFGPGTRLLVL.

This chain links TRBV4-1 with TRBJ2-1; 7 positions agree with TRBD2. V was pared by 2 bases and J by 8 bases, with 9 bases of the junction left unmatched. Per germline, CDR1 MGHRA and CDR2 YSYEKL. There are 15 residues in the CDR3. The CDR3 DNA reads TGCGCCAGCAGCCAATCGATCGGACTAGGCGATGAGCAGTTCTTC. Translating it yields CASSQSIGLGDEQFF.

J is TRBJ1-6 and V is TRBV30; 8 nucleotides line up with TRBD1. The CDR3 is 17 amino acids. V lost 1 base and J lost 7; bases outside the gene matches: 12. Germline V gene lookup returns CDR1 GTSNPN and CDR2 SVGIG (reference sequence). This CDR3 is CAWSGGNRGFKNSPLHF. CDR3 DNA: TGTGCCTGGAGTGGGGGGAACAGGGGGTTCAAGAATTCACCCCTCCACTTT.

The J gene is TRBJ1-5, the V gene TRBV19, with TRBD1 matching over 7 bases. Trimming removed 3 bases from V and 1 base from J; junction bases left unmatched: 0. The CDR3 is 14 amino acids. In germline, CDR1 is LNHDA, CDR2 SQIVND (reference sequence). CDR3 region: CASSMDRSNQPQHF. The CDR3 nucleotides read TGTGCCAGTAGTATGGACAGGAGCAATCAGCCCCAGCATTTT.

The rearrangement uses TRBV6-1 and TRBJ2-7; 7 nucleotides align to TRBD1. The CDR3 runs to 13 residues. CDR1 is MNHNS and CDR2 is SASEGT in the germline V gene. J was trimmed by 6 bases and V by 8 bases; bases with no gene match: 10. In nucleotides, the CDR3 is TGTGCCAGCTTGGAGGACAGGTCTCCCGAGCAGTACTTC. Protein: CASLEDRSPEQYF.

The rearrangement links TRBV28 to TRBJ1-2; 7 nucleotides line up with TRBD1. The V gene end was trimmed by 2 bases and the J gene end by 3 bases; junction bases not matched to a gene: 0. CDR3 length: 13 amino acids. Per germline, CDR1 MDHEN and CDR2 SYDVKM. The CDR3 here is CASSLQGDYGYTF. The CDR3 coding sequence is TGTGCCAGCAGTTTACAGGGGGACTATGGCTACACCTTC.

The chain recombines TRBV28 with TRBJ1-2; TRBD1 matches 8 bases. Germline CDR1 and CDR2: MDHEN and SYDVKM. V was pared by 2 bases and J by 0 bases, with 2 bases of the junction left unmatched. The CDR3 covers 15 residues. CDR3 sequence (DNA): TGTGCCAGCAGTTTAAGGACAGGGACTAACTATGGCTACACCTTC. Protein product: CASSLRTGTNYGYTF.

This rearrangement joins TRBV5-3 to TRBJ1-2; 9 bases are a match to TRBD1. TRBV5-3 is given ORF status, its function remaining uncertain. V lost 5 bases to trimming and J lost 5 bases; unmatched junction nucleotides: 7. This CDR3 is built from 14 residues. In DNA form, the CDR3 reads TGTGCCAGAAGTTGGACAGGGGAGGCTTATGGCTACACCTTC. This sequence encodes CARSWTGEAYGYTF.

The rearrangement uses TRBV4-2 and TRBJ2-2; 10 bases fit TRBD2. The CDR3 covers 18 residues. The junction had 10 bases not matched to a gene; V was cut back by 0 bases and J by 6 bases. The germline gives CDR1 LGHNA, CDR2 YNFKEQ. The CDR3 sequence is CASSQERGLAGEAGELFF. The CDR3 bases are TGTGCCAGCAGCCAAGAGAGAGGGCTAGCGGGAGAGGCCGGGGAGCTGTTTTTT.

The chain is built from TRBV18 and TRBJ2-3; TRBD1 aligns across 8 bases. CDR1 and CDR2 (germline): KGHSH, LQKENI. V dropped 3 bases and J dropped 1; count of bases not matched to a gene: 6. The CDR3 sequence is 16 residues long. CDR3 protein: CASSPLMTGGTDTQYF. Here the CDR3 DNA reads TGTGCCAGCTCACCGTTAATGACAGGGGGCACAGATACGCAGTATTTT.

This CDR3 reads CASSDRYTGELFF. CDR3 nucleotide sequence: TGTGCCAGCAGTGACAGGTACACCGGGGAGCTGTTTTTT. The rearrangement joins TRBV6-1 to TRBJ2-2, with D uncertain. V lost 3 bases and J lost 3, with 5 bases in between. CDR1 is MNHNS and CDR2 is SASEGT in the germline V gene. The length of the CDR3 is 13 residues.

The V and J genes are TRBV27 and TRBJ2-7; D is perhaps TRBD2 (5 bases). The CDR3 length is 14 residues. CDR1 and CDR2 (germline): MNHEY, SMNVEV (reference sequence). Trimming stripped 3 bases from V and 4 bases from J, with 13 bases between. The CDR3 here is CASSFYFEGYEQYF. The CDR3, as DNA: TGTGCCAGCAGTTTCTACTTCGAGGGATACGAGCAGTACTTC.

The V and J genes are TRBV9 and TRBJ2-1; D might be TRBD2 (6 bases). This CDR3 has 18 residues. Germline V gene sequence: CDR1 SGDLS, CDR2 YYNGEE. Trimming cost V 3 bases and J 3 bases, with 22 bases left between them. Written as DNA, the CDR3 is TGTGCCAGCAGCGCTCTCTTAGGGACTCCGGAGGACTACAATGAGCAGTTCTTC. Translated, it gives CASSALLGTPEDYNEQFF.

The chain recombines TRBV27 with TRBJ1-5; possible D gene TRBD1, 5 bases. This CDR3 has 14 amino acids. V was shortened by 3 bases and J by 5 bases, with 11 bases between the two germline ends. Germline V lookup: CDR1 MNHEY, CDR2 SMNVEV (reference sequence). The CDR3: CASSLSGGYQPQHF. The CDR3 DNA reads as TGTGCCAGCAGTTTGAGCGGGGGGTATCAGCCCCAGCATTTT.

V usage is TRBV5-1 and J usage is TRBJ2-7; 7 bases are a match to TRBD1. Looked up from germline, CDR1 is SGHRS and CDR2 is YFSETQ. The V and J ends lost 3 bases and 2 bases, in that order; junction bases with no gene match: 5. This CDR3 comprises 14 residues. CDR3 sequence (DNA): TGCGCCAGCAGCTCTGGACAGGCCCCCTACGAGCAGTACTTC. This sequence encodes CASSSGQAPYEQYF.

The rearrangement links TRBV29-1 to TRBJ2-3; TRBD1 matches at 7 bases. The CDR3 covers 13 residues. Germline trimming cut 7 bases from V and 5 bases from J; bases unmatched to any gene: 9. The V gene's germline CDR1 is SQVTM and CDR2 ANQGSEA. In nucleotides, the CDR3 is TGCAGCGCCGAGGGGGCAATTGGAGATACGCAGTATTTT. It yields the protein CSAEGAIGDTQYF.

This chain connects TRBV7-3 to TRBJ2-1, with TRBD2 matching over 12 bases. The CDR3 contains 15 residues. Germline V CDR1 and CDR2: SGHTA, FQGTGA. Trimming took 4 bases from V and 10 from J; bases not matched to a gene: 8. The CDR3 region is CASSWLAGGAEEQFF. CDR3 sequence (DNA): TGTGCCAGCAGCTGGCTAGCGGGGGGGGCGGAGGAGCAGTTCTTC.

The chain is built from TRBV5-1 and TRBJ2-3; D remains unclear. There are 13 residues in the CDR3. Germline assignment: CDR1 SGHRS and CDR2 YFSETQ. Trimming removed 5 bases at V and 2 bases at J, with 9 bases between. DNA of the CDR3: TGCGCCAGCAGTGAACAGATCACAGATACGCAGTATTTT. This sequence encodes CASSEQITDTQYF.

As concerns this clone: Its ends do not fully match the called genes, so a read error is possible. The chain carries TRBV11-2 and TRBJ2-7; 8 bases match TRBD2. The CDR3 is made up of 16 amino acids. Germline assignment: CDR1 SGHAT and CDR2 FQNNGV. Written as DNA, the CDR3 is TGTGCCAGCAGCTTCGGGGGCGGGGGGACGGCCTATGAGCAGTACTTC. Its translation: CASSFGGGGTAYEQYF.